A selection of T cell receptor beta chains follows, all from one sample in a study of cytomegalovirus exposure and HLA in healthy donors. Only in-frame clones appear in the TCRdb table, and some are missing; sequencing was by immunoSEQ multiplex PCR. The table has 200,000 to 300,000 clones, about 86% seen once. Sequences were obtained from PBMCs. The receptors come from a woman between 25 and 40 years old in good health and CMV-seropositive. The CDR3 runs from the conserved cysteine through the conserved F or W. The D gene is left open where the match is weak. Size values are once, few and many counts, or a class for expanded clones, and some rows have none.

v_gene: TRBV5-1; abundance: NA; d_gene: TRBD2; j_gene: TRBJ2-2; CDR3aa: CASRPGTTNTGELFF; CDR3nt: TGCGCCAGCAGGCCCGGGACTACGAACACCGGGGAGCTGTTTTTT
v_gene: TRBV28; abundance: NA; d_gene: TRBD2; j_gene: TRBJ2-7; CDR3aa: CASSSLAGAIYEQYF; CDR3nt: TGTGCCAGCAGCTCCTTAGCGGGAGCGATCTACGAGCAGTACTTC
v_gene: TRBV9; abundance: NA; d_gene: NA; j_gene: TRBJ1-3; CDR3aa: CASSLTQGGGSAGNTIYF; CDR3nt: TGTGCCAGCAGCCTAACTCAAGGAGGCGGCAGCGCTGGAAACACCATATATTTT
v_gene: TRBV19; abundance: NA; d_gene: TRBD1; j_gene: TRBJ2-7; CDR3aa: CASRDRGTYEQYF; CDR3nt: TGTGCCAGTAGGGACAGGGGTACCTACGAGCAGTACTTC
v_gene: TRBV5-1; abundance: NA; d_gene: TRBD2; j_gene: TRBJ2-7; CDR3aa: CASSYGGVYEQYF; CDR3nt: TGCGCCAGCAGCTATGGGGGGGTTTACGAGCAGTACTTC
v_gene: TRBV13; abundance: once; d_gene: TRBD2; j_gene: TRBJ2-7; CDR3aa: CASSSLTGTSGYYEQYF; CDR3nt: TGTGCCAGCAGCTCCCTCACCGGGACTAGCGGATACTACGAGCAGTACTTC
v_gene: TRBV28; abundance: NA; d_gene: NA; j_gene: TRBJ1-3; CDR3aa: CASSSPGTGNTIYF; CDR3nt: TGTGCCAGCAGCTCCCCAGGGACAGGAAACACCATATATTTT
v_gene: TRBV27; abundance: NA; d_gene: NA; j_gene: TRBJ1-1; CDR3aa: CATTVGGGNTEAFF; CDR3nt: TGTGCCACCACCGTAGGGGGGGGGAACACTGAAGCTTTCTTT
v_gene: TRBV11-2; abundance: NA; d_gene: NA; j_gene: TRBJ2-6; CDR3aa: CASSPLGANVLTF; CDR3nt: TGTGCCAGCAGCCCCCTTGGGGCCAACGTCCTGACTTTC
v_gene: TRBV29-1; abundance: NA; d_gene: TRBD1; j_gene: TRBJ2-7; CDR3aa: CSGSDTGSPGGHYEQYF; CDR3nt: TGCAGCGGATCAGACACGGGAAGTCCAGGGGGACACTACGAGCAGTACTTC
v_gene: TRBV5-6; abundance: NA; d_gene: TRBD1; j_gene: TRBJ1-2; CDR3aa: CASSLVEGASGYTF; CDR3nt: TGTGCCAGCAGCTTGGTGGAGGGGGCGAGCGGCTACACCTTC
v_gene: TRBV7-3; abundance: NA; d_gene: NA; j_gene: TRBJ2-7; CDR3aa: CASSSSPGKGAYEQYF; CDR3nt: TGTGCCAGCAGCTCCTCCCCGGGGAAGGGGGCCTACGAGCAGTACTTC
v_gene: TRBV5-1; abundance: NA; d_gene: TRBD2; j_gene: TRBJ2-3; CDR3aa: CASSQGRTSESTDTQYF; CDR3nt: TGCGCCAGCAGCCAGGGTCGGACTAGCGAAAGCACAGATACGCAGTATTTT
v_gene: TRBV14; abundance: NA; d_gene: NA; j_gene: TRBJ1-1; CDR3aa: CASRGGDTEAFF; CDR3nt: TGTGCCAGCAGAGGGGGTGACACTGAAGCTTTCTTT
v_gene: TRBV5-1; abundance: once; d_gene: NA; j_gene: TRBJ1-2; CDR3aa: CASSLVAGAGMVSYGYTF; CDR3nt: TGCGCCAGCAGCTTGGTGGCCGGTGCGGGGATGGTGAGCTATGGCTACACCTTC
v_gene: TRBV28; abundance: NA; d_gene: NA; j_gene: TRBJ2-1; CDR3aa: CASSPRLLSYNEQFF; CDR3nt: TGTGCCAGCAGTCCCCGTCTTCTGTCCTACAATGAGCAGTTCTTC
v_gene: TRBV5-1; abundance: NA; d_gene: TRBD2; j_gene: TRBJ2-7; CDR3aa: CASSLEVSREREQYF; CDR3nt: TGCGCCAGCAGCTTGGAAGTGTCGCGGGAGAGGGAGCAGTACTTC
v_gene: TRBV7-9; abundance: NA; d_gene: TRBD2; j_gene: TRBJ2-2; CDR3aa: CASSARGAGEIGELFF; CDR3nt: TGTGCCAGCAGCGCCCGGGGAGCGGGAGAGATCGGGGAGCTGTTTTTT
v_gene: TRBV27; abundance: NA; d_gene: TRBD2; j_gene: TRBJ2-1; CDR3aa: CASSFGLAHEQFF; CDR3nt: TGTGCCAGCAGTTTCGGACTAGCCCATGAGCAGTTCTTC
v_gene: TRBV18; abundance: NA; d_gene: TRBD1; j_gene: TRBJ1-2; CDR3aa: CASSPSGTGGFWHGYTF; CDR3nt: TGTGCCAGCTCACCGTCCGGGACAGGGGGGTTTTGGCATGGCTACACCTTC
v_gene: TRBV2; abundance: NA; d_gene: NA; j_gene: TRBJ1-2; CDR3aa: CASSEAGWGGLWDGYTF; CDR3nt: TGTGCCAGCAGTGAAGCCGGGTGGGGGGGATTGTGGGATGGCTACACCTTC
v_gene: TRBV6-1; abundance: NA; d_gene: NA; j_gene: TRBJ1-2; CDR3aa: CASSENAADYGYTF; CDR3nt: TGTGCCAGCAGTGAAAACGCAGCGGACTATGGCTACACCTTC
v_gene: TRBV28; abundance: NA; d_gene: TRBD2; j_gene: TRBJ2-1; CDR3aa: CASSLMGGSLHNEQFF; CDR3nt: TGTGCCAGCAGTTTAATGGGCGGGAGTTTGCATAATGAGCAGTTCTTC
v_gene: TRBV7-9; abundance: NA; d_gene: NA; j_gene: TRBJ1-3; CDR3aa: CASSLDRVAGNTIYF; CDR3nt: TGTGCCAGCAGCTTAGACAGGGTTGCTGGAAACACCATATATTTT
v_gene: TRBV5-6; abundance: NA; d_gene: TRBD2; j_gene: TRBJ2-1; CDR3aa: CASSSLPTGGPDEQFF; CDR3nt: TGTGCCAGCAGCTCGCTACCTACGGGAGGGCCGGATGAGCAGTTCTTC
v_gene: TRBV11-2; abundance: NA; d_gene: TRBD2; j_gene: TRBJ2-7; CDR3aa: CASSLDLIWREGQYEQYF; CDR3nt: TGTGCCAGCAGCTTAGATCTAATCTGGCGGGAGGGCCAGTACGAGCAGTACTTC
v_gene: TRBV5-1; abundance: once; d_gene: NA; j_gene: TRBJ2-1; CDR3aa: CASSLVGGGDLRSYNEQFF; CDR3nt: TGCGCCAGCAGCTTGGTTGGAGGGGGCGACCTGAGGTCCTACAATGAGCAGTTCTTC
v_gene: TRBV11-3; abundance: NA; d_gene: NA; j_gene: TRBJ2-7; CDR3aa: CASSQMWAVEQYF; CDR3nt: TGTGCCAGCAGCCAGATGTGGGCCGTCGAGCAGTACTTC
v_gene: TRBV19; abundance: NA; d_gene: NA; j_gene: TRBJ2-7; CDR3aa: CASSIDVKRTLYEQYF; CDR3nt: TGTGCCAGTAGTATAGATGTCAAGCGGACCCTCTACGAGCAGTACTTC
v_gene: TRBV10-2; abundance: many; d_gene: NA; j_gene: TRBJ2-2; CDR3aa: CASRRDTDTGELFF; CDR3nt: TGCGCCAGCAGACGGGACACCGACACCGGGGAGCTGTTTTTT
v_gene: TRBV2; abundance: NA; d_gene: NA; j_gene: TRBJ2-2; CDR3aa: CASSGSGPGELFF; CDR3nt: TGTGCCAGCAGTGGTTCAGGGCCCGGGGAGCTGTTTTTT
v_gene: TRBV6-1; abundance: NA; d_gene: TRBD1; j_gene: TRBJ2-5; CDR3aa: CASSPTGGGETQYF; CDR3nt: TGTGCCAGCAGTCCGACAGGGGGCGGCGAGACCCAGTACTTC
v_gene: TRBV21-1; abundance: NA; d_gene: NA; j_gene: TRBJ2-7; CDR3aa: CASSKRLDLSSYEQYF; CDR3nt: TGTGCCAGCAGCAAACGCCTAGACCTAAGCTCCTACGAGCAGTACTTC
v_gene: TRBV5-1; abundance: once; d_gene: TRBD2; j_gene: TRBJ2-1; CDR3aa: CASSLVAGANEQFF; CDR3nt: TGCGCCAGCAGCTTAGTAGCGGGAGCAAATGAGCAGTTCTTC
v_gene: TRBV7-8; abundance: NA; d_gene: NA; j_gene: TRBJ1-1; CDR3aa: CASSLAGFRASEAFF; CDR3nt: TGTGCCAGCAGCTTAGCGGGATTCAGGGCCTCTGAAGCTTTCTTT
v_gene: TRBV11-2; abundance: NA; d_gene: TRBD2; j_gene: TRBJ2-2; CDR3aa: CASSLVLAGGGGELFF; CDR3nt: TGTGCCAGCAGCTTAGTCCTAGCGGGAGGTGGCGGGGAGCTGTTTTTT
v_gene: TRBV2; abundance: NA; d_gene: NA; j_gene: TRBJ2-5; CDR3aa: CASSKDRHQETQYF; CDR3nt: TGTGCCAGCAGTAAGGACAGACACCAAGAGACCCAGTACTTC
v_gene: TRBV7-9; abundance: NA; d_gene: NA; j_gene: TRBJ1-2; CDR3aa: CASSFAGQLYGYTF; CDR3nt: TGTGCCAGCAGTTTCGCCGGACAGCTCTATGGCTACACCTTC
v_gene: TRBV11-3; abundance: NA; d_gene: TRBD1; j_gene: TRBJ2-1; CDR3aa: CASSPPGTGVYNEQFF; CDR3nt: TGTGCCAGCAGCCCCCCCGGGACAGGGGTGTACAATGAGCAGTTCTTC
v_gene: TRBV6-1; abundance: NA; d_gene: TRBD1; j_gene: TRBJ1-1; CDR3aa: CASSEGPQGDTEAFF; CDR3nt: TGTGCCAGCAGCGAAGGACCTCAGGGGGACACTGAAGCTTTCTTT
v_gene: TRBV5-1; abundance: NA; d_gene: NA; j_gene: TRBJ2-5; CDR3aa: CASSSLGGQETQYF; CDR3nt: TGCGCCAGCAGCTCTCTGGGGGGCCAAGAGACCCAGTACTTC
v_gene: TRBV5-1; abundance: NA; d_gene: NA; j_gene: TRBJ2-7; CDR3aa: CASSFEGGDEQYF; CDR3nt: TGCGCCAGCAGCTTCGAGGGGGGGGACGAGCAGTACTTC
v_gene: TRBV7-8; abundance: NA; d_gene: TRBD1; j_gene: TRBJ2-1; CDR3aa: CASSLTGLSYNEQFF; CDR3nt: TGTGCCAGCAGCTTGACAGGGCTAAGCTACAATGAGCAGTTCTTC
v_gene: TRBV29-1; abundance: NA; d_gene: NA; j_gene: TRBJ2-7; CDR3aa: CAITGSAYEQYF; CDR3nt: TGCGCCATTACCGGGAGTGCCTACGAGCAGTACTTC
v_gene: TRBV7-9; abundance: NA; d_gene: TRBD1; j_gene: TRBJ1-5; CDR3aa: CASSPGTGSGNQPQHF; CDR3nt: TGTGCCAGCAGCCCCGGGACAGGGAGTGGCAATCAGCCCCAGCATTTT
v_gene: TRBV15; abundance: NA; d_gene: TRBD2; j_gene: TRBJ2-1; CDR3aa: CATSRGSGTPEQFF; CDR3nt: TGTGCCACCAGCAGGGGGAGCGGGACGCCTGAGCAGTTCTTC
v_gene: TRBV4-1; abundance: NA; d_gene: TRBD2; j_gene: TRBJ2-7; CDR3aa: CASSQEGAGPTYEQYF; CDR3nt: TGCGCCAGCAGCCAAGAAGGAGCGGGACCCACCTACGAGCAGTACTTC
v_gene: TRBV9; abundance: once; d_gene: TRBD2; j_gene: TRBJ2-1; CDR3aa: CASSVLGTSGAQGTYNEQFF; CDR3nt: TGTGCCAGCAGCGTTCTCGGGACTAGCGGGGCTCAAGGAACCTACAATGAGCAGTTCTTC
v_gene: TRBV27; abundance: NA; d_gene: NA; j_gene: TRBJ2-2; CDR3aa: CASSLRYTGELFF; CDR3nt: TGTGCCAGCAGTTTGCGGTACACCGGGGAGCTGTTTTTT
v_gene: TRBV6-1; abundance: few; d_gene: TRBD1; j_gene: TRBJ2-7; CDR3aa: CASSGDRGYEQYF; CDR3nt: TGTGCCAGCAGCGGGGACAGGGGGTACGAGCAGTACTTC